Below are 10 T cell receptor beta chains sequenced from a single sample in a study of T cells in Graves' hyperthyroidism and ophthalmopathy. The source material, RNA transcripts, was used to amplify TCR beta CDR3 regions. The primer set for the first-round RT-PCR of the TCR CDR3 was HTBI. TCRdb reanalysed the multiplex PCR reads using MiXCR and keeps one entry per CDR3 protein. The table shows around 400,000 distinct CDR3 sequences, with 15% to 18% occurring only once. The sequenced sample consisted of blood. Source of these receptors: a woman aged 18-29 years with Graves' hyperthyroidism that later progressed to Graves' ophthalmopathy.

The genes are TRBV30 and TRBJ2-7; possibly TRBD1 for D (5 bases). There are 14 residues in the CDR3. Per the germline V gene, CDR1 is GTSNPN and CDR2 is SVGIG (reference sequence). Between the trimmed V and J ends, which lost 0 bases and 7 bases, there was a span of 16 bases. This CDR3 is CAWSVGRAALEQYF. The CDR3 DNA reads TGTGCCTGGAGTGTGGGCAGGGCGGCCTTGGAGCAGTACTTC.

Many counts were recorded for this clonotype. The chain has TRBV12-3 or TRBV12-4 and TRBJ2-2; 8 bases align to TRBD1. The ends lost 5 bases at V and 8 bases at J; junction bases unmatched: 7. This CDR3 contains 14 residues. The CDR3 coding sequence is TGTGCCAGCAGTCCCCGACAGGGGACAGGGGAGCTGTTTTTT. It codes for CASSPRQGTGELFF.

The table lists this clonotype with many counts. This chain joins TRBV6-1 and TRBJ1-2, with D perhaps matching TRBD1 (6 bases). CDR1 MNHNS and CDR2 SASEGT come from the germline V gene. This CDR3 region has 13 residues. The ends were cut back, 7 bases at V and 7 bases at J, with 16 bases in the middle. CDR3 protein: CASNRQELRGYTF. The CDR3 nucleotides are TGTGCCAGCAACCGACAGGAGCTTCGTGGCTACACCTTC.

This chain links TRBV27 with TRBJ1-2, with D uncertain. Germline CDR1 and CDR2: MNHEY and SMNVEV (reference sequence). V lost 3 bases and J 8 bases, leaving 10 bases between the germline ends. This CDR3 is built from 12 residues. Written as DNA, the CDR3 is TGTGCCAGCAGTTTTGCCACTGCAGGCTACACCTTC. This codes for CASSFATAGYTF.

The table lists this clonotype with many counts. The V call is TRBV28, the J call TRBJ2-7; D is possibly TRBD2 (6 bases). The V end was cut by 6 bases, the J end by 4 bases, with 16 bases between. The length of the CDR3 is 14 residues. Germline loops: CDR1 MDHEN, CDR2 SYDVKM. The CDR3 DNA reads TGTGCCAGCAGCACCCCGAGGAGGGGTTACGAGCAGTACTTC. It specifies CASSTPRRGYEQYF.

This clonotype has only a few counts. J is TRBJ1-1 and V is TRBV4-1; D not certain. The CDR3 loop spans 14 amino acids. Trimming shortened V by 0 bases and J by 1 base, and 6 bases separated the two germline ends. Germline V CDR1 and CDR2: MGHRA, YSYEKL. CDR3: CASSQEQRNTEAFF. The CDR3 DNA follows: TGCGCCAGCAGCCAAGAACAGAGGAACACTGAAGCTTTCTTT.

In its sample, this clonotype was seen many times. The CDR3 loop reads CASSRLGGLTEAFF. The CDR3 bases are TGTGCCAGCAGCCGCCTGGGGGGCTTGACTGAAGCTTTCTTT. The rearrangement uses TRBV11-2 and TRBJ1-1; D is perhaps TRBD1 (6 bases). Deletions cut 5 bases from V and 5 bases from J, with 15 bases between. This CDR3 comprises 14 residues. Germline V gene lookup returns CDR1 SGHAT and CDR2 FQNNGV.

This chain links TRBV5-1 with TRBJ2-7; 13 bases fit TRBD2. V shed 2 bases and J 0 bases; nucleotides not matched to a gene: 8. The CDR3 totals 18 residues. The germline V gene has CDR1 SGHRS and CDR2 YFSETQ. The CDR3, as DNA: TGCGCCAGCAGCTTAGCCGGACTAGCGGGAGACTTCTCCTACGAGCAGTACTTC. This translates into CASSLAGLAGDFSYEQYF.

This clonotype has a handful of counts. This chain links TRBV6-5 with TRBJ1-6; possibly TRBD1 for D (5 bases). The CDR3 runs 12 residues. The germline V gene encodes CDR1 MNHEY and CDR2 SVGAGI. V was shortened by 3 bases and J by 10 bases, with 7 bases between the two germline ends. CDR3 nucleotides: TGTGCCAGCAGTTATGGGGGGTCACCCCTCCACTTT. Amino acid sequence: CASSYGGSPLHF.

This clonotype was recorded many times. The V call is TRBV2, the J call TRBJ2-7; 13 positions match TRBD2. Germline CDR1 SNHLY, CDR2 FYNNEI. The J segment lost 5 bases and the V segment lost 4 bases, leaving 5 bases of the junction unmatched. The CDR3 extends over 15 amino acids. CDR3 coding DNA: TGTGCCAGCAGTGGCCGGACTAGCGGGAGCCACGAGCAGTACTTC. Residues: CASSGRTSGSHEQYF. Using reference TRBV2 and TRBJ2-7 for the parts outside the CDR3, the full variable domain is EPEVTQTPSHQVTQMGQEVILRCVPISNHLYFYWYRQILGQKVEFLVSFYNNEISEKSEIFDDQFSVERPDGSNFTLKIRSTKLEDSAMYFCASSGRTSGSHEQYFGPGTRLTVT.